This T cell receptor beta chain originates from a study of blood T cell repertoires in COVID-19. On the study more broadly: Acute and convalescent COVID-19 specimens originated in the United States, Italy and Spain. From T cells, B-cell-depleted T cells, or PBMCs came the material, which was cDNA or gDNA.

Followed longitudinally, the Seattle patients had been enrolled during active infection. Under the authors' procedure: Reference gene primer amplification yielded estimated nucleated cell counts. Assay used: immunoSEQ multiplex PCR; TCRdb lists only in-frame clones, some missing. That table is the source of V, J and clone size, and D and trimming were worked out from the DNA. The sample lists about 130,000 clones, roughly 86% occurring once. Unmatched junction bases numbered 4, after V lost 0 bases and J lost 1 base. Germline CDR1 SGHRS, CDR2 YFSETQ. CDR3 length: 16 residues. The V gene is TRBV5-1, the J gene TRBJ2-1, with 7 bases that match TRBD2. The specimen was peripheral blood. The TCR originated in a woman aged 65 to 85 with COVID-19, enrolled during active disease. CDR3 sequence: CASSLAPGGSYNEQFF. DNA of the CDR3: TGCGCCAGCAGCTTGGCGCCGGGGGGTTCCTACAATGAGCAGTTCTTC.